This TCR beta chain was found in a study of monozygotic twins with inflammatory bowel disease. The draw for each donor consisted of a single 2.5 ml blood sample. Worth noting for this clonotype: Its antigen is not identified.

TCRdb reprocessed the 5' RACE reads, keeping one entry per CDR3 protein, no DNA. In all, the sample yields 150,000 to 200,000 distinct CDR3 sequences. This CDR3 is built from 11 residues. Per the germline V gene, CDR1 is MNHEY and CDR2 is SMNVEV (reference sequence). Findings and caveats of the study: Different subtypes (of T cells) could not be told apart from one another. Differing immunosuppressive treatments may have added variability to patient repertoires. The data did not back a single strong IBD-associated clonotype or signal.

Sequencing was performed on blood. This clonotype was sampled from a human donor with ulcerative colitis or Crohn's disease, or a healthy co-twin of an affected twin (not recorded which). The chain couples TRBV27 to TRBJ1-2; without DNA, the TCRdb call of TRBD1 cannot be checked. CDR3: CASQGAGGYTF.